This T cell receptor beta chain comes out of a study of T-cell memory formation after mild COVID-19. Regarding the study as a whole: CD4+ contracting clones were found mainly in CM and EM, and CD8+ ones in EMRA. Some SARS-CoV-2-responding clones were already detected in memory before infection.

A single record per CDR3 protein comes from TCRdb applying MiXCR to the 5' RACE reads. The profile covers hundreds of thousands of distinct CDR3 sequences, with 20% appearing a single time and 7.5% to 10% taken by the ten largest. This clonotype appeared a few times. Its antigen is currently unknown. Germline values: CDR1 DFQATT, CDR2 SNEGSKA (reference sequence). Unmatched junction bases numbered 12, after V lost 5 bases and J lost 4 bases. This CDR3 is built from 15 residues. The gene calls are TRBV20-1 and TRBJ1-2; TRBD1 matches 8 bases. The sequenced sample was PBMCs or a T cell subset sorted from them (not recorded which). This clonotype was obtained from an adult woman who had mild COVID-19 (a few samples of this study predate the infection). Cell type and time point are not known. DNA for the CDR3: TGCAGTGCTCGTCTCCCAGGGGGCAGGGGCTATGGCTACACCTTC. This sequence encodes CSARLPGGRGYGYTF.